Listed below are T cell receptor beta chains from one sample, sequenced in a study of T cell changes during pregnancy in multiple sclerosis. Generated by immunoSEQ multiplex PCR, the TCRdb table keeps only in-frame clones and is missing some. This sample has about 43,000 clones, with 75% to 90% found just once. The sample here was peripheral blood, taken in the second trimester of pregnancy. These receptors were taken from a female donor in good health, enrolled as a control in a pregnancy study. Both conserved end residues are part of each CDR3. A D gene is named only where the DNA matches it firmly. The listing skips clone size in some rows; elsewhere it reads once, few, many or a size class.

few,15,TRBJ1-1,NA,TRBV7-2,TGTGCCAGCAGCTTAAGGGAATCCGGGAGGGCTGAAGCTTTCTTT,CASSLRESGRAEAFF
NA,14,TRBJ2-5,NA,TRBV7-6,TGTGCCAGCAGCTTGAGCCGGGGGAGTGAGACCCAGTACTTC,CASSLSRGSETQYF
NA,12,TRBJ1-1,NA,TRBV11-2,TGTGCCAGCAGCCTCCTCGGGACTGAAGCTTTCTTT,CASSLLGTEAFF
NA,12,TRBJ1-4,NA,TRBV19,TGTGCCAGTAGTCCACAGGGCGGAAAACTGTTTTTT,CASSPQGGKLFF
NA,14,TRBJ2-3,NA,TRBV29-1,TGCAGCGTTGAAGATGAGCCGGGTCCAGATACGCAGTATTTT,CSVEDEPGPDTQYF
NA,14,TRBJ2-5,TRBD2,TRBV19,TGTGCCAGTAGCCGCGGGGGGGCGAGAGAGACCCAGTACTTC,CASSRGGARETQYF
NA,15,TRBJ2-2,NA,TRBV7-6,TGTGCCAGCAGCCCGGGCGGGGGCGTGACCGGGGAGCTGTTTTTT,CASSPGGGVTGELFF
NA,15,TRBJ1-1,TRBD1,TRBV4-1,TGCGCCAGCAGCCACGACGGACAGGGCAACACTGAAGCTTTCTTT,CASSHDGQGNTEAFF
NA,13,TRBJ1-1,NA,TRBV6-5,TGTGCCAGCAGGGTTGGGGGGGTGGATGAAGCTTTCTTT,CASRVGGVDEAFF
NA,15,TRBJ1-2,NA,TRBV4-3,TGCGCCAGCAGCCAGATACAGGGCCCAAACTATGGCTACACCTTC,CASSQIQGPNYGYTF
NA,13,TRBJ2-1,NA,TRBV19,TGTGCCAGTAGTGAAGTCGGGGGCAATGAGCAGTTCTTC,CASSEVGGNEQFF
NA,15,TRBJ2-4,NA,TRBV9,TGTGCCAGCAGCGCGCCCGGGGGTTCGGAAAACATTCAGTACTTC,CASSAPGGSENIQYF
few,14,TRBJ2-7,NA,TRBV6-1,TGTGCCAGCAGTGATGAGGGCCCCACCTACGAGCAGTACTTC,CASSDEGPTYEQYF
NA,17,TRBJ1-1,NA,TRBV10-3,TGTGCCATCAGTTCGGACACAAAAGGGCTTTGGAACACTGAAGCTTTCTTT,CAISSDTKGLWNTEAFF
NA,15,TRBJ1-2,TRBD1,TRBV2,TGTGCCAGCAGTCAGATTGGACAGGGGAAGGATGGCTACACCTTC,CASSQIGQGKDGYTF
NA,15,TRBJ1-2,TRBD1,TRBV14,TGTGCCAGCAGCCAAGCCGGGGACAGGGGAATGAGCTACACCTTC,CASSQAGDRGMSYTF
NA,15,TRBJ1-2,TRBD1,TRBV7-2,TGTGCCAGCAGCCCGACAGGGGGGCGGGATAGAGGCTACACCTTC,CASSPTGGRDRGYTF
once,16,TRBJ1-2,NA,TRBV6-1,TGTGCCAGCAGTGCCCAGTGGGCCGGCTCTAACTATGGCTACACCTTC,CASSAQWAGSNYGYTF
NA,13,TRBJ2-1,NA,TRBV4-3,TGCGCCAGCAGCCAGGGGGGATGGAATGAGCAGTTCTTC,CASSQGGWNEQFF
NA,15,TRBJ2-3,TRBD1,TRBV6-6,TGTGCCAGCAGTCAGACAGGGGTGGGTCCAGATACGCAGTATTTT,CASSQTGVGPDTQYF
NA,12,TRBJ2-7,NA,TRBV27,TGTGCCAGCAGTTCTAGCTCCTACGAGCAGTACTTC,CASSSSSYEQYF
NA,15,TRBJ1-6,TRBD1,TRBV7-2,TGTGCCAGCAGCAAGACAGGGGTTGTAGATTCACCCCTCCACTTT,CASSKTGVVDSPLHF
NA,15,TRBJ1-2,TRBD1,TRBV11-2,TGTGCCAGCAGCACCTCGACAGGGTTCGGGTATGGCTACACCTTC,CASSTSTGFGYGYTF
NA,19,TRBJ2-7,TRBD1,TRBV19,TGTGCCAGTAGTCCCCATCGTTGGACAGGGCCCGGCCCCTCCTACGAGCAGTACTTC,CASSPHRWTGPGPSYEQYF
NA,14,TRBJ2-7,NA,TRBV27,TGTGCCAGCAGTTACGAGGGAACTCTTGGCGAGCAGTACTTC,CASSYEGTLGEQYF
once,12,TRBJ1-1,NA,TRBV2,TGTGCCAGTCGCCGGGGGAACACTGAAGCTTTCTTT,CASRRGNTEAFF
once,11,TRBJ2-1,NA,TRBV20-1,TGCAGTGCTGAGAGGCGTAATGAGCAGTTCTTC,CSAERRNEQFF
NA,15,TRBJ2-7,TRBD1,TRBV29-1,TGCAGCGTCACAACACCGGGACAGGGCGTCTACGAGCAGTACTTC,CSVTTPGQGVYEQYF
NA,13,TRBJ2-5,NA,TRBV7-2,TGTGCCAGCAGCTTAGCAAGCGTTGAGACCCAGTACTTC,CASSLASVETQYF